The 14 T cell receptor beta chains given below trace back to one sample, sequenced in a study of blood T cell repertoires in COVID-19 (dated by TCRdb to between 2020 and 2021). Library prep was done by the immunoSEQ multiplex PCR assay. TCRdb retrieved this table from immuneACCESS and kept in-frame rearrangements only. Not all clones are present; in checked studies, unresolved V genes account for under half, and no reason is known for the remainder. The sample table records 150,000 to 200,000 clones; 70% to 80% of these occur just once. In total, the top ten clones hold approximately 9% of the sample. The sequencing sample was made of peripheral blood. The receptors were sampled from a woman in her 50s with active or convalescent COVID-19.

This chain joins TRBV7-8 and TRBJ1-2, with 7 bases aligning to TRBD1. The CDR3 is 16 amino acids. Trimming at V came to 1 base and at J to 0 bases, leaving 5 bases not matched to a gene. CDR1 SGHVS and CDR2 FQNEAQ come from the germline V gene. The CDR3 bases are TGTGCCAGCAGCTTAGTAGGGGGCAGCACTAACTATGGCTACACCTTC. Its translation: CASSLVGGSTNYGYTF.

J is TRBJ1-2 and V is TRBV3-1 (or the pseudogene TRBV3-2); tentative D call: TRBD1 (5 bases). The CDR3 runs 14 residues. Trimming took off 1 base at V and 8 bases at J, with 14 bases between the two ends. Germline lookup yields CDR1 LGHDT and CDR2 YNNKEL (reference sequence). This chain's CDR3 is CASSQVGEVGGYTF. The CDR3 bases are TGTGCCAGCAGCCAAGTGGGGGAGGTCGGCGGCTACACCTTC.

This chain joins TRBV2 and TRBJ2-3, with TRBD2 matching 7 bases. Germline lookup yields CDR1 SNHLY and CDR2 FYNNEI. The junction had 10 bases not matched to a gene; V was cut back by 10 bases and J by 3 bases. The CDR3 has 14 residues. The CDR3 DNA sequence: TGTGCCATTTTGAGGACTAGGGAAACAGATACGCAGTATTTT. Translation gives CAILRTRETDTQYF.

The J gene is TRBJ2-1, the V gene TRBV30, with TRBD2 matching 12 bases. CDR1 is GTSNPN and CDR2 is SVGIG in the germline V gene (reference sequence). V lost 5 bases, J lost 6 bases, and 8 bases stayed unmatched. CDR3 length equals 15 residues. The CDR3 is CAWGQTSGRLNEQFF. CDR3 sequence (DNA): TGTGCCTGGGGACAGACTAGCGGGAGACTCAATGAGCAGTTCTTC.

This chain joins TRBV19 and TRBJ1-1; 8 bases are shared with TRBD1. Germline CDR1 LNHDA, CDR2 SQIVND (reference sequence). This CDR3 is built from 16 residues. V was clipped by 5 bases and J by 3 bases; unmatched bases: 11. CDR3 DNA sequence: TGTGCCAGTAGTCCCCACGTTCGGACAGGGCACACTGAAGCTTTCTTT. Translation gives CASSPHVRTGHTEAFF.

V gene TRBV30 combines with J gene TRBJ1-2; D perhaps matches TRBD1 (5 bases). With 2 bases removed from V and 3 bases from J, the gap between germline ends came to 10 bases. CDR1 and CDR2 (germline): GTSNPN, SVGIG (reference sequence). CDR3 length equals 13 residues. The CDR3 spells CAWSLPGHYGYTF. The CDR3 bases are TGTGCCTGGAGTCTCCCAGGGCACTATGGCTACACCTTC.

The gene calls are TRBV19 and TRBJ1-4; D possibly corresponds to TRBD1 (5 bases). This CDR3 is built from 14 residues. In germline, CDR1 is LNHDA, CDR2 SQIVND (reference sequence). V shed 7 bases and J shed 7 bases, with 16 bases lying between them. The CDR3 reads CASKPWGEGEKLFF. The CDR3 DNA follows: TGTGCCAGTAAACCCTGGGGGGAAGGTGAAAAACTGTTTTTT.

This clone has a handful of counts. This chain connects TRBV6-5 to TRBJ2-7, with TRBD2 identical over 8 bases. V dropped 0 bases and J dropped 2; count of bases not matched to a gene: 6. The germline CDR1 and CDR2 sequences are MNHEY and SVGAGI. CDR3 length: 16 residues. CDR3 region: CASSYSTSEAAYEQYF. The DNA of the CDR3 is TGTGCCAGCAGTTACTCGACTAGCGAAGCAGCCTACGAGCAGTACTTC.

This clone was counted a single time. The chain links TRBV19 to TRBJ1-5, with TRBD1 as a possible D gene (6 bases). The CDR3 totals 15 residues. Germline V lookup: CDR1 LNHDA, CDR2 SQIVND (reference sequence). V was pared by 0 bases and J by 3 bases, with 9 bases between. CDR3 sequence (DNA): TGTGCCAGTAGTATAGATTGGGACAACAATCAGCCCCAGCATTTT. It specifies CASSIDWDNNQPQHF.

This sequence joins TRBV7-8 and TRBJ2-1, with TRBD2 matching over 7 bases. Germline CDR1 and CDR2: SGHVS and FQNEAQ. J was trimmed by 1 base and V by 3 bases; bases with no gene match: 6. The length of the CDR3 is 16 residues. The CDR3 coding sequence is TGTGCCAGCAGCTTCCTTAGCGGGTCTTCCTACAATGAGCAGTTCTTC. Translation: CASSFLSGSSYNEQFF.

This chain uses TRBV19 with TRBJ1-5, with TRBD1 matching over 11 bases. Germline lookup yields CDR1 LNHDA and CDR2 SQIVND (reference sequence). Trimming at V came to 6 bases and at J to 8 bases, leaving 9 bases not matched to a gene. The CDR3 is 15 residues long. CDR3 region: CASSNGQGAFKPQHF. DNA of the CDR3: TGTGCCAGTAGCAACGGACAGGGGGCTTTTAAGCCCCAGCATTTT.

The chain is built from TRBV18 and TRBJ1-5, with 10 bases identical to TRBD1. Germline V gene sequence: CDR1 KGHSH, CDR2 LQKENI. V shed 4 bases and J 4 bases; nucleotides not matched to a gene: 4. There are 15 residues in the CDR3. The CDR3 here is CASSRGTGENQPQHF. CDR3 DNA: TGTGCCAGCTCACGGGGGACAGGGGAGAATCAGCCCCAGCATTTT. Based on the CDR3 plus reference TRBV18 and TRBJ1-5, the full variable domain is NAGVMQNPRHLVRRRGQEARLRCSPMKGHSHVYWYRQLPEEGLKFMVYLQKENIIDESGMPKERFSAEFPKEGPSILRIQQVVRGDSAAYFCASSRGTGENQPQHFGDGTRLSIL.

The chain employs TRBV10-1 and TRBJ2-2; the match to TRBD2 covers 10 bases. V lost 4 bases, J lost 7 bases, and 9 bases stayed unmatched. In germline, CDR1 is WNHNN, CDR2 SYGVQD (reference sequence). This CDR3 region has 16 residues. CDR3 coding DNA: TGCGCCAGCAGTGTCGAATCTAGCGGGAGAGGCGGGGAGCTGTTTTTT. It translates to CASSVESSGRGGELFF.

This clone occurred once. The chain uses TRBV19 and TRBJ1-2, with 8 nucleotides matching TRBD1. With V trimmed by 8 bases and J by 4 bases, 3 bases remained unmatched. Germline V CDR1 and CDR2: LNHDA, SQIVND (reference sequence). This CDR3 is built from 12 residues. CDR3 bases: TGTGCCAGTCGGACAGGGTTCTATGGCTACACCTTC. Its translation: CASRTGFYGYTF.